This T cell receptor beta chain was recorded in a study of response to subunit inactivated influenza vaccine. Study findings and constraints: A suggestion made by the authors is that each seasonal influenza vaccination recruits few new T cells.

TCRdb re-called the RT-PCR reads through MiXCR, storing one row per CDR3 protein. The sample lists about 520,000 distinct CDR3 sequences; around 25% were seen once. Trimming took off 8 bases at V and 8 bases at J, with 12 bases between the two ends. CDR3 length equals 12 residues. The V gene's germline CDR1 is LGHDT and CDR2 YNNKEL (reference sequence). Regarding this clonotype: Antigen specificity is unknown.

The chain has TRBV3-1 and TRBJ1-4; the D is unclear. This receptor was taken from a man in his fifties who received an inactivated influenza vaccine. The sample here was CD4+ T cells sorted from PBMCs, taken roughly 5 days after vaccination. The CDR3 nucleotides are TGTGCCAGCTCAACCGTAGGGGAAAAACTGTTTTTT. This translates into CASSTVGEKLFF. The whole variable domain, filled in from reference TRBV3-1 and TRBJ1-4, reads DTAVSQTPKYLVTQMGNDKSIKCEQNLGHDTMYWYKQDSKKFLKIMFSYNNKELIINETVPNRFSPKSPDKAHLNLHINSLELGDSAVYFCASSTVGEKLFFGSGTQLSVL.